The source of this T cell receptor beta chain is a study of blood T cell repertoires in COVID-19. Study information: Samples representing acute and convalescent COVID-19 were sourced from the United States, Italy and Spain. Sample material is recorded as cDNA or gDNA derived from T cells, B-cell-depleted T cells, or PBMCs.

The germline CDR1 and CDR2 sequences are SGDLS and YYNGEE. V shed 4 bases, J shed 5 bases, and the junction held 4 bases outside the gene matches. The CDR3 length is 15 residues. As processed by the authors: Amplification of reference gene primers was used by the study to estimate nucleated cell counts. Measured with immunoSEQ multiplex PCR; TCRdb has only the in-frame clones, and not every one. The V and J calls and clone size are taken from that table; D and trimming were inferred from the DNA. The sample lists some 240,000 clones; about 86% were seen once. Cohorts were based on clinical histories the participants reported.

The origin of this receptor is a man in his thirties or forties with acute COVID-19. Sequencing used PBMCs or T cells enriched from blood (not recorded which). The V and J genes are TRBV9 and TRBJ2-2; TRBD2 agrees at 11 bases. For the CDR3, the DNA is TGTGCCAGCAGCCTGAGGACTAGCGGGACCGGGGAGCTGTTTTTT. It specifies CASSLRTSGTGELFF.